Reported below is one T cell receptor (beta chain). The sample is drawn from a study of blood T cell repertoires in COVID-19. Study summary: Collection of acute and convalescent COVID-19 samples took place in the United States, Italy and Spain. T cells, B-cell-depleted T cells, or PBMCs provided the cDNA or gDNA that served as material.

Source study methods: Reference gene primer amplification yielded estimated nucleated cell counts. Assay: immunoSEQ multiplex PCR; the TCRdb copy retains only in-frame clones and omits some. V, J and clone size are those of that table, while D and trimming were read from the DNA. The sample has under 150,000 clones; around nine tenths are singletons. This TCR was sampled from a woman aged 40 to 49 with acute or convalescent COVID-19. The sample comprised peripheral blood.

The CDR3 loop is CASSLTRQGGLATNEKLFF. DNA of the CDR3: TGTGCCAGCAGCTTAACCAGACAGGGGGGGCTTGCAACTAATGAAAAACTGTTTTTT. V gene TRBV7-8 combines with J gene TRBJ1-4, with 9 bases matching TRBD1. Germline V gene data show CDR1 as SGHVS and CDR2 as FQNEAQ. V gave up 2 bases and J gave up 0 bases; unmatched junction bases: 10. This CDR3 contains 19 residues.